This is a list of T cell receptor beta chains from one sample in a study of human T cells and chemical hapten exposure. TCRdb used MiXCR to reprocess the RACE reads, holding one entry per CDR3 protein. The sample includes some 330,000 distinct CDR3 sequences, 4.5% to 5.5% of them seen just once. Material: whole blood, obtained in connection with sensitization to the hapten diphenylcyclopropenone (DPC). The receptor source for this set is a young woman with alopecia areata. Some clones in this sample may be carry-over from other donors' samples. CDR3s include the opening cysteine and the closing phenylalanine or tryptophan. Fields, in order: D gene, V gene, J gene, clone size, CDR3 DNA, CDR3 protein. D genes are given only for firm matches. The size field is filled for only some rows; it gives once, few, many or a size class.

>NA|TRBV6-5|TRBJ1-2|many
TGTGCCAGCAGTTACCTGTCCCGGCGCCTGGACTATGGCTACACCTTC
CASSYLSRRLDYGYTF
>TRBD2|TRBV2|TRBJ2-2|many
TGTGCCAGCAGTGAAGCATTAGCGGGAGAGAACACCGGGGAGCTGTTTTTT
CASSEALAGENTGELFF
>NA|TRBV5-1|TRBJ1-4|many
TGCGCCAGCAGCTTGGGCAGGAGAACTAATGAAAAACTGTTTTTT
CASSLGRRTNEKLFF
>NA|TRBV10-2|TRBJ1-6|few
TGCGCCAGCAGTCTCCCCCGTGCTGTCGGTGGTTCACCCCTCCACTTT
CASSLPRAVGGSPLHF
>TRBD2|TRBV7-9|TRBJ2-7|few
TGTGCCAGCAGCCCTAGCGGTCCCTACGAGCAGTACTTC
CASSPSGPYEQYF
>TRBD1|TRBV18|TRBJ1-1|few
TGTGCCAGCTCACCGTCGACAGGGGAAGGCACTGAAGCTTTCTTT
CASSPSTGEGTEAFF
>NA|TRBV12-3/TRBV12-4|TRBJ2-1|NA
TGTGCCAGCAGTCAGGGTGGCGAGGAGTTCTTC
CASSQGGEEFF
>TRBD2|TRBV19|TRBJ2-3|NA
TGTGCCAGTAGTAGCCGCCGGGACTACTTCACAGATACGCAGTATTTT
CASSSRRDYFTDTQYF
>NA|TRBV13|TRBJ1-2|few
TGTGCCAGCTGGGGCAGGGTAACACGAGGCTACACCTTC
CASWGRVTRGYTF
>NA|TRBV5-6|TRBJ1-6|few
TGTGCCAGCAGCGTTGACAGATATAATTCACCCCTCCACTTT
CASSVDRYNSPLHF
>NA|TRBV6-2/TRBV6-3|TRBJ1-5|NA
TGTGCCAGCAGCCTCGAGACATTAGTAGGCAATCAGCCCCAGCATTTT
CASSLETLVGNQPQHF
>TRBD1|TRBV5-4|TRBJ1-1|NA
TGCGCCAGCAGCCAAGAACTGGCCGGACAGGCCCCTACTGAAGCTTTCTTT
CASSQELAGQAPTEAFF
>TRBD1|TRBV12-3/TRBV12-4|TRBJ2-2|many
TGTGCCAGCCAATTGCGGACAGGGAGCACCGGGGAGCTGTTTTTT
CASQLRTGSTGELFF
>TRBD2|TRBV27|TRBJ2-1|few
TGTGCCAGCAGTCACCCCCAAGCGGGGGGGCTCGGGAATGAGCAGTTCTTC
CASSHPQAGGLGNEQFF
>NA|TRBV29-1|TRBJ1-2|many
TGCAGCGTTGGAGGGCAGGGTGATGGCTACACCTTC
CSVGGQGDGYTF
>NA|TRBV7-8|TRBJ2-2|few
TGTGCCAGCAGCTTTCCGACTGTCGCGAACACCGGGGAGCTGTTTTTT
CASSFPTVANTGELFF
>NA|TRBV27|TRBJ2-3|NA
TGTGCCAGCAGTTTAGGAGGCAGATACACAGATACGCAGTATTTT
CASSLGGRYTDTQYF
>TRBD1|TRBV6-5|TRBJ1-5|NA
TGTGCCAGCAGTTACTCCACAGGGGGCGGTCAGCCCCAGCATTTT
CASSYSTGGGQPQHF
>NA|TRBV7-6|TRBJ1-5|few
TGTGCCAGCAGCCCCAGGGCCGGGAGCCAGCCCCAGCATTTT
CASSPRAGSQPQHF
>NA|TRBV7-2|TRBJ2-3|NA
TGTGCCAGCAGATTAGACCATGGCACAGATACGCAGTATTTT
CASRLDHGTDTQYF
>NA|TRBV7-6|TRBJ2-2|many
TGTGCCAGCAGCTCCCTGAGGGCCGGGGAGCTGTTTTTT
CASSSLRAGELFF